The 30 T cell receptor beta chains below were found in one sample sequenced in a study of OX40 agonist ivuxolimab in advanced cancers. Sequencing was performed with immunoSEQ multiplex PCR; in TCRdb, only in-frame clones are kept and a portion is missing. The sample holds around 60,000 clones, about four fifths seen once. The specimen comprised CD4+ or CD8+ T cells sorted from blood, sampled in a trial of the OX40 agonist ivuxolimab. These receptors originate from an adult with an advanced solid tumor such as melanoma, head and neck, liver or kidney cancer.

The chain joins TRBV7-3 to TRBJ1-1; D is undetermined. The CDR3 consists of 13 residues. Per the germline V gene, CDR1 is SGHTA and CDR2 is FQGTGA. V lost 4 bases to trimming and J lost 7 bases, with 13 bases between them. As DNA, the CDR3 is TGTGCCAGCAGCTCGAACTTGGGATATGAAGCTTTCTTT. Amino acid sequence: CASSSNLGYEAFF. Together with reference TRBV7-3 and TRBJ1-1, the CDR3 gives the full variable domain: GAGVSQTPSNKVTEKGKYVELRCDPISGHTALYWYRQSLGQGPEFLIYFQGTGAADDSGLPNDRFFAVRPEGSVSTLKIQRTERGDSAVYLCASSSNLGYEAFFGQGTRLTVV.

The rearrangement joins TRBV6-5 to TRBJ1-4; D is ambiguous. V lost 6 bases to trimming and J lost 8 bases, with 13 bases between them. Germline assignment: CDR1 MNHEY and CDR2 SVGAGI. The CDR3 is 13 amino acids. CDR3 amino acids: CASSFTLGEKLFF. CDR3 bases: TGTGCCAGCAGCTTTACCTTGGGCGAAAAACTGTTTTTT.

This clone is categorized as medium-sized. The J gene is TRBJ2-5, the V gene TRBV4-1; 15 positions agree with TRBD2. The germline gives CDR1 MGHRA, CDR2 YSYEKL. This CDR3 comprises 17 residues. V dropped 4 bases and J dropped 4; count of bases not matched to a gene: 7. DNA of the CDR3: TGCGCCAGCAGCCTGGGACTAGCGGGAGGTCGGGGAGAGACCCAGTACTTC. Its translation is CASSLGLAGGRGETQYF.

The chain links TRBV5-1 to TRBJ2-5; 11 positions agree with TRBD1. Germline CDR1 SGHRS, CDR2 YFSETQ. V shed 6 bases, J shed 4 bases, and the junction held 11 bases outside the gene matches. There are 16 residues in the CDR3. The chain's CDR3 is CASTTAGQGAVETQYF. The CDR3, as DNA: TGCGCCAGCACCACGGCCGGACAGGGGGCCGTAGAGACCCAGTACTTC.

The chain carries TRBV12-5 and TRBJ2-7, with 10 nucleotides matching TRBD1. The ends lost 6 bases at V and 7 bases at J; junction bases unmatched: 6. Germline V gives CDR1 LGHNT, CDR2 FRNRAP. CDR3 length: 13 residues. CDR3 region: CASGRDRGREQYF. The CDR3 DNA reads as TGTGCTAGTGGCCGGGACAGGGGACGGGAGCAGTACTTC. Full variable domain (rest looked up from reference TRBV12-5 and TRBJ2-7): DARVTQTPRHKVTEMGQEVTMRCQPILGHNTVFWYRQTMMQGLELLAYFRNRAPLDDSGMPKDRFSAEMPDATLATLKIQPSEPRDSAVYFCASGRDRGREQYFGPGTRLTVT.

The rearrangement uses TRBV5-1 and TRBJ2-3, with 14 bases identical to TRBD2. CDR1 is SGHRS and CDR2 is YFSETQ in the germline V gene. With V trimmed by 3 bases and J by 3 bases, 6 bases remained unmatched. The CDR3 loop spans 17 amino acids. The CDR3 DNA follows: TGCGCCAGCAGCTGGACCGGGACTAGCGGGGGTACAGATACGCAGTATTTT. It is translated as CASSWTGTSGGTDTQYF.

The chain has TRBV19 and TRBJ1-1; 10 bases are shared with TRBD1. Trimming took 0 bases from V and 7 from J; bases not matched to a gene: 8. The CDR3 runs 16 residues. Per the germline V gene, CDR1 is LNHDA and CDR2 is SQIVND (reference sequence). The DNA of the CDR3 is TGTGCCAGTAGTATAGATCGGACAGGGGGGAGAGGTGAAGCTTTCTTT. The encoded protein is CASSIDRTGGRGEAFF.

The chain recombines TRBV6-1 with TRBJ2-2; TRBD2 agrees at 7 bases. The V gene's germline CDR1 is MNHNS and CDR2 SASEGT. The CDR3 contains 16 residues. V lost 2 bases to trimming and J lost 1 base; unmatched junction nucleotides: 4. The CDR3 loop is CASSELGGRNTGELFF. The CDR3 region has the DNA TGTGCCAGCAGTGAACTGGGCGGGAGGAACACCGGGGAGCTGTTTTTT.

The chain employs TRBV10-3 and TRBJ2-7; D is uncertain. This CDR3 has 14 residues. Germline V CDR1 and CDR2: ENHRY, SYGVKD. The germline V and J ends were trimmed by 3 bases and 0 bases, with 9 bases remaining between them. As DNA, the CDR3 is TGTGCCATCAGTGAAGGCGGAAGCTCCTACGAGCAGTACTTC. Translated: CAISEGGSSYEQYF.

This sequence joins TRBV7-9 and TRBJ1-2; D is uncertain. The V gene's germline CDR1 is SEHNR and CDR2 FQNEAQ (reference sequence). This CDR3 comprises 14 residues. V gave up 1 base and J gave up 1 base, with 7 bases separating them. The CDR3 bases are TGTGCCAGCAGCTTAGGGGCCAGTAACTATGGCTACACCTTC. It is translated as CASSLGASNYGYTF.

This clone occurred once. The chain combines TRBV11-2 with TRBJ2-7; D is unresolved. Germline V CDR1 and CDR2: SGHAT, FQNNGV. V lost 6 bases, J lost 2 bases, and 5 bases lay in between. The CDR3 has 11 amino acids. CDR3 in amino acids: CASRLTYEQYF. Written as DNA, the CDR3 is TGTGCCAGCAGGTTGACCTACGAGCAGTACTTC.

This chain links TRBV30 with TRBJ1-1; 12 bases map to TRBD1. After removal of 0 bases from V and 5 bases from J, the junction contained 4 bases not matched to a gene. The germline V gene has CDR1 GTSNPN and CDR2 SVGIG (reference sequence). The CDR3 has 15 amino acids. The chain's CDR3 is CAWSVPGQGATEAFF. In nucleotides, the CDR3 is TGTGCCTGGAGTGTTCCGGGACAGGGGGCGACTGAAGCTTTCTTT.

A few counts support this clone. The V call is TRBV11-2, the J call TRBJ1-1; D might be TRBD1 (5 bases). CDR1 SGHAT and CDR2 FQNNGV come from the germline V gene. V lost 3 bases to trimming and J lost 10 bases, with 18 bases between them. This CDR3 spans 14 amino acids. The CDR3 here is CASSFRSGGGSAFF. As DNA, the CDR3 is TGTGCCAGCAGCTTTCGGTCGGGGGGAGGGTCAGCTTTCTTT.

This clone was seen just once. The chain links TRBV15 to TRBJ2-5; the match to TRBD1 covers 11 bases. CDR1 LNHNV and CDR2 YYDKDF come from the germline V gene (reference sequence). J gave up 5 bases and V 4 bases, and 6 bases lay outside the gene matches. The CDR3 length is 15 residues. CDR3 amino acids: CATSIRTGGRETQYF. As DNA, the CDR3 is TGTGCCACCAGCATACGGACAGGGGGCAGGGAGACCCAGTACTTC.

CDR3 coding DNA: TGTGCCACCAGCAGAGTAACCGGGGAGCTGTTTTTT. Encoded protein: CATSRVTGELFF. The V call is TRBV15, the J call TRBJ2-2; no clear D. CDR1 LNHNV and CDR2 YYDKDF come from the germline V gene (reference sequence). The CDR3 extends over 12 amino acids. V was clipped by 1 base and J by 5 bases, with 2 bases between them.

The CDR3 sequence is CASSSTDRVIGTQYF. Here the CDR3 DNA reads TGTGCCAGCAGCTCAACCGACAGGGTAATAGGGACCCAGTACTTC. The chain links TRBV5-4 to TRBJ2-5, with 7 bases that match TRBD1. Germline trimming cut 3 bases from V and 7 bases from J; bases unmatched to any gene: 12. There are 15 residues in the CDR3. Germline V gene sequence: CDR1 SGHNT, CDR2 YYREEE (reference sequence).

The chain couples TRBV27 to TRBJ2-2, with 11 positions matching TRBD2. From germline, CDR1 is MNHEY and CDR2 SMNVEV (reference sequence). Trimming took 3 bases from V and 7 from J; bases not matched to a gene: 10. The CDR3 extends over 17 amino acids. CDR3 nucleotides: TGTGCCAGCAGTTTCTTCGAACTAGCGGGAGTACACGGGGAGCTGTTTTTT. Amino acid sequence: CASSFFELAGVHGELFF.

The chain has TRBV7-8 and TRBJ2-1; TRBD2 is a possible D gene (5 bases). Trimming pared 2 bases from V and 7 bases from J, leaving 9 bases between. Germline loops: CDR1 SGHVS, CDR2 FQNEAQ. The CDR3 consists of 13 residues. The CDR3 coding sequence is TGTGCCAGCAGCTTATTGACGGGGAATGAGCAGTTCTTC. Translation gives CASSLLTGNEQFF.

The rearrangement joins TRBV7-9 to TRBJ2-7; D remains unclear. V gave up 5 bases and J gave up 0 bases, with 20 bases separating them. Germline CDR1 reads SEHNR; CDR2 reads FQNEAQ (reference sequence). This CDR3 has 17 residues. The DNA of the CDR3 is TGTGCCAGCAGCCCACCACTGGCGCATCAAGGCTCCTACGAGCAGTACTTC. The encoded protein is CASSPPLAHQGSYEQYF.

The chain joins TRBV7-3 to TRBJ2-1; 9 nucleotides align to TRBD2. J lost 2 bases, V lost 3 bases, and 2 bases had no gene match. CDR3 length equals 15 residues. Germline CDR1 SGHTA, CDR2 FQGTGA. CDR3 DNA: TGTGCCAGCAGCTTGGCGGGAGGGCCCTACAATGAGCAGTTCTTC. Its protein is CASSLAGGPYNEQFF.

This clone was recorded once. As DNA, the CDR3 is TGTGCCATCGGGAACAGACCCACCGATACGCAGTATTTT. Translating it yields CAIGNRPTDTQYF. The chain is built from TRBV10-3 and TRBJ2-3, with D hard to call. CDR1 ENHRY and CDR2 SYGVKD come from the germline V gene. This CDR3 region has 13 residues. Trimming took 8 bases from V and 6 from J, leaving 15 bases between them.

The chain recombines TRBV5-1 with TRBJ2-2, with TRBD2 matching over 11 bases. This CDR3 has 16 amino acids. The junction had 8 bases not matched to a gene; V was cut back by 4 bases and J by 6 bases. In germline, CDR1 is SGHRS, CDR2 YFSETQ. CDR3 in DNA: TGCGCCAGCAGCCAGATCCTAGCGGGAGGATCCGGGGAGCTGTTTTTT. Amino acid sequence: CASSQILAGGSGELFF.

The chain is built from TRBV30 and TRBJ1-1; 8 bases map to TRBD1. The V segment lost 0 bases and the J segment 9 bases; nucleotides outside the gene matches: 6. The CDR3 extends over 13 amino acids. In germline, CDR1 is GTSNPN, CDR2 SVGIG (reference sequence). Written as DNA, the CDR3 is TGTGCCTGGAGTGTACATGGACAGGGAAAAGCTTTCTTT. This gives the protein CAWSVHGQGKAFF.

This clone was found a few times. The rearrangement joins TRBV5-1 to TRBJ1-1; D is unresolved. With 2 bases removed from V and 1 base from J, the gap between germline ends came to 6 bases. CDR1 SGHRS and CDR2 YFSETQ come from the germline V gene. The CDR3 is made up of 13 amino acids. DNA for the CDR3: TGCGCCAGCAGCTTACCAACGAACACTGAAGCTTTCTTT. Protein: CASSLPTNTEAFF.

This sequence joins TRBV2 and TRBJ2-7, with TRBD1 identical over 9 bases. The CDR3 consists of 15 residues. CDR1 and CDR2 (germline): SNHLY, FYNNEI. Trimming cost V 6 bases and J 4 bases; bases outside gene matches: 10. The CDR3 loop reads CASRYRDRALYEQYF. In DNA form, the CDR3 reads TGTGCCAGCAGGTACCGGGACAGGGCTTTATACGAGCAGTACTTC.

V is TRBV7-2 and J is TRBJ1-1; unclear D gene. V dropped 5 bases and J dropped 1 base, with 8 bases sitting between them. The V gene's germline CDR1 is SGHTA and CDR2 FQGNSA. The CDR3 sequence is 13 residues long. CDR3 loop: CASSGNKNTEAFF. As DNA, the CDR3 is TGTGCCAGCAGCGGTAACAAGAACACTGAAGCTTTCTTT.

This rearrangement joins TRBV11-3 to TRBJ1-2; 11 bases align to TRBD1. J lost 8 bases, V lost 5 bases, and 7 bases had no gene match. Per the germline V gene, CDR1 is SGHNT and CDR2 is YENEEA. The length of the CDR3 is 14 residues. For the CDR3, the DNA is TGTGCCAGCAGCCTACGGACAGGGGGCGCGGGCTACACCTTC. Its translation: CASSLRTGGAGYTF.

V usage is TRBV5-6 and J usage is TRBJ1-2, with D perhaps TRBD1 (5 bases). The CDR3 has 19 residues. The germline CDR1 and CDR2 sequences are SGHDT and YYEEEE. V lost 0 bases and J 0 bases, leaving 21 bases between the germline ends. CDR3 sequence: CASSLGRAGRRDTNYGYTF. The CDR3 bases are TGTGCCAGCAGCTTGGGACGCGCGGGGCGGCGAGACACTAACTATGGCTACACCTTC.

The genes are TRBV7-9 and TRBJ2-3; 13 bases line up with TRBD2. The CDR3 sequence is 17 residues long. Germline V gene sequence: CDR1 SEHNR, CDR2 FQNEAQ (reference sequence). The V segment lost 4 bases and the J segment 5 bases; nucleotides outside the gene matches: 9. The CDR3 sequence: CASSSGLAGVRGDTQYF. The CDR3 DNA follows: TGTGCCAGCAGCTCCGGACTAGCGGGAGTTCGGGGAGATACGCAGTATTTT. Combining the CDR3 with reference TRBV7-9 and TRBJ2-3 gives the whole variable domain DTGVSQNPRHKITKRGQNVTFRCDPISEHNRLYWYRQTLGQGPEFLTYFQNEAQLEKSRLLSDRFSAERPKGSFSTLEIQRTEQGDSAMYLCASSSGLAGVRGDTQYFGPGTRLTVL.

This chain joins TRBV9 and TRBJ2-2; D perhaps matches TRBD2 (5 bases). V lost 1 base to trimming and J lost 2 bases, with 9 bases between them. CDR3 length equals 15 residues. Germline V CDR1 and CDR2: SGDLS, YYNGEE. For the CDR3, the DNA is TGTGCCAGCAGCGTAACCGGGGTTAACACCGGGGAGCTGTTTTTT. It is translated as CASSVTGVNTGELFF.